This T cell receptor (beta chain) appears in the sequencing data of a study of cytomegalovirus exposure and HLA in healthy donors. Per the germline V gene, CDR1 is SGHNT and CDR2 is YENEEA. This CDR3 comprises 12 residues. J lost 13 bases, V lost 1 base, and 2 bases had no gene match. This clone came up once. Data came from immunoSEQ multiplex PCR; TCRdb stores just in-frame clones and leaves some out. The sample holds 120,000 to 150,000 clones, 80% to 90% seen once. This TCR was sampled from a young woman in good health and CMV-seropositive. The chain is built from TRBV11-3 and TRBJ2-2, with 8 bases matching TRBD1. Sequencing input: PBMCs. The DNA of the CDR3 is TGTGCCAGCAGCTTAGGTGGACAGGGGCTGTTTTTT. Translating it yields CASSLGGQGLFF.